Below, 27 T cell receptor beta chains from the same sample are listed, as sequenced in a study of cytomegalovirus exposure and HLA in healthy donors. Both 60 Vbeta primers and 13 Jbeta primers went into the PCR. Sequenced by immunoSEQ multiplex PCR; TCRdb stores in-frame clones only, minus some. Of some 54,000 clones in the sample, approximately 80% were seen once. The sample comprised PBMCs. The receptors here all came from a male donor in good health and CMV-seronegative.

The chain recombines TRBV15 with TRBJ1-1; D is perhaps TRBD1 (6 bases). This CDR3 comprises 14 residues. Germline V gives CDR1 LNHNV, CDR2 YYDKDF (reference sequence). Trimming left V 0 bases short and J 6 bases short, with 11 bases between. The CDR3: CATSRDRGASEAFF. In DNA form, the CDR3 reads TGTGCCACCAGCAGAGACCGGGGGGCCTCTGAAGCTTTCTTT.

This clone was recorded only once. This chain links TRBV4-3 with TRBJ2-3; D may be TRBD1 (5 bases). The CDR3 consists of 16 residues. V was cut by 4 bases and J by 4 bases, with 18 bases left in between. Germline assignment: CDR1 LGHNA and CDR2 YSLEER. CDR3 protein: CASSLEASGRADTQYF. CDR3 sequence (DNA): TGCGCCAGCAGCCTCGAGGCGTCAGGGCGCGCAGATACGCAGTATTTT.

A single count supports this clone. V usage is TRBV27 and J usage is TRBJ1-1; D is uncertain. V was clipped by 5 bases and J by 5 bases, with 12 bases between them. The CDR3 is 13 amino acids. Germline CDR1 MNHEY, CDR2 SMNVEV (reference sequence). CDR3 coding DNA: TGTGCCAGCAGTCTCCGGCGGGGTACTGAAGCTTTCTTT. Its protein is CASSLRRGTEAFF.

J is TRBJ2-3 and V is TRBV11-2; D uncertain. CDR3 size: 13 residues. Trimming cost V 5 bases and J 5 bases, with 11 bases left between them. Germline V gene data show CDR1 as SGHAT and CDR2 as FQNNGV. CDR3 region: CASSPRQLDTQYF. In DNA form, the CDR3 reads TGTGCCAGCAGCCCGCGACAACTAGATACGCAGTATTTT.

This chain uses TRBV9 with TRBJ1-5; D gene ambiguous. CDR3 length: 14 residues. The germline V and J ends were trimmed by 3 bases and 0 bases, with 7 bases remaining between them. Germline assignment: CDR1 SGDLS and CDR2 YYNGEE. CDR3 sequence reads: CASSAVDSNQPQHF. Here the CDR3 DNA reads TGTGCCAGCAGCGCAGTTGATAGCAATCAGCCCCAGCATTTT.

The rearrangement uses TRBV27 and TRBJ1-6; D possibly corresponds to TRBD1 (5 bases). Germline V CDR1 and CDR2: MNHEY, SMNVEV (reference sequence). Between the trimmed V and J ends, which lost 3 bases and 5 bases, there was a span of 8 bases. The CDR3 length is 14 residues. The CDR3 is CASSFFRDNSPLHF. The CDR3 coding sequence is TGTGCCAGCAGTTTTTTCAGGGATAATTCACCCCTCCACTTT.

The chain links TRBV7-2 to TRBJ1-4, with 7 positions matching TRBD1. The CDR3 totals 16 residues. Per the germline V gene, CDR1 is SGHTA and CDR2 is FQGNSA. The V segment lost 3 bases and the J segment 5 bases; nucleotides outside the gene matches: 9. The CDR3 sequence: CASSLGQQVSNEKLFF. The DNA for the CDR3 is TGTGCCAGCAGCTTGGGACAGCAGGTTTCGAATGAAAAACTGTTTTTT.

CDR3 bases: TGTGCCAGCAGTGAAGCGACAGGGGGATCCTACGAGCAGTACTTC. Translation: CASSEATGGSYEQYF. The V gene is TRBV6-1, the J gene TRBJ2-7, with TRBD1 matching 9 bases. V lost 0 bases and J lost 1; bases outside the gene matches: 1. This CDR3 is built from 15 residues. Germline loops: CDR1 MNHNS, CDR2 SASEGT.

This chain joins TRBV7-2 and TRBJ2-5, with D maybe TRBD2 (7 bases). The J call is uncertain, as TRBJ2-7 better fits the DNA end. Per the germline V gene, CDR1 is SGHTA and CDR2 is FQGNSA. The CDR3 contains 15 residues. CDR3 DNA sequence: TGTGCCAGCAGCTTAGGGGGGGGGCAGCAATACGAGCAGTACTTC. Residues: CASSLGGGQQYEQYF.

The J gene is TRBJ2-1, the V gene TRBV7-2, with 9 bases identical to TRBD2. The CDR3 runs 15 residues. CDR1 SGHTA and CDR2 FQGNSA come from the germline V gene. After removal of 4 bases from V and 4 bases from J, the junction contained 5 bases not matched to a gene. CDR3 sequence reads: CASSSLAGNYNEQFF. The CDR3 coding sequence is TGTGCCAGCAGCTCCCTAGCGGGGAATTACAATGAGCAGTTCTTC.

This chain joins TRBV7-2 and TRBJ2-3; D may be TRBD2 (5 bases). The V gene lost 4 bases and the J gene lost 3 bases, with 20 bases spanning the gap. The CDR3 runs to 17 residues. Per the germline V gene, CDR1 is SGHTA and CDR2 is FQGNSA. The CDR3 sequence is CASSSSPFGGLTDTQYF. The DNA for the CDR3 is TGTGCCAGCAGCTCCTCTCCCTTCGGCGGGTTAACAGATACGCAGTATTTT.

This chain uses TRBV7-3 with TRBJ2-3, with TRBD2 identical over 12 bases. This CDR3 contains 16 residues. J lost 3 bases, V lost 4 bases, and 5 bases had no gene match. Germline CDR1 and CDR2: SGHTA and FQGTGA. As DNA, the CDR3 is TGTGCCAGCAGCTCTAGCGGGGGGGCCGTAACAGATACGCAGTATTTT. It yields the protein CASSSSGGAVTDTQYF.

This clone has just one count. The chain has TRBV30 and TRBJ1-2; no definite D call. CDR3 size: 14 residues. V lost 2 bases, J lost 7 bases, and 17 bases lay in between. Germline loops: CDR1 GTSNPN, CDR2 SVGIG (reference sequence). CDR3 sequence: CAWSTQVPFSGYTF. CDR3 DNA: TGTGCCTGGAGTACCCAGGTCCCCTTCAGTGGCTACACCTTC.

This clone has a single count. The rearrangement joins TRBV5-6 to TRBJ2-2; D may be TRBD2 (5 bases). Deletions cut 3 bases from V and 4 bases from J, with 7 bases between. The CDR3 spans 13 residues. CDR1 is SGHDT and CDR2 is YYEEEE in the germline V gene. The CDR3 sequence: CASSSRGTGELFF. CDR3 nucleotides: TGTGCCAGCAGCTCCCGGGGCACCGGGGAGCTGTTTTTT. The complete variable domain, with remaining parts taken from reference TRBV5-6 and TRBJ2-2, reads DAGVTQSPTHLIKTRGQQVTLRCSPKSGHDTVSWYQQALGQGPQFIFQYYEEEERQRGNFPDRFSGHQFPNYSSELNVNALLLGDSALYLCASSSRGTGELFFGEGSRLTVL.

The genes are TRBV4-3 and TRBJ1-2; 9 bases are a match to TRBD1. Germline CDR1 is LGHNA and CDR2 is YSLEER. The CDR3 has 15 residues. V lost 3 bases and J lost 2; bases outside the gene matches: 4. CDR3 sequence reads: CASSHGQGSNYGYTF. DNA of the CDR3: TGCGCCAGCAGCCACGGACAGGGGTCGAACTATGGCTACACCTTC.

This clone occurred once. V is TRBV20-1 and J is TRBJ1-1; unclear D gene. Per germline, CDR1 DFQATT and CDR2 SNEGSKA (reference sequence). The germline V and J ends were trimmed by 3 bases and 6 bases, with 8 bases remaining between them. CDR3 size: 11 residues. CDR3 loop: CSASLGAEAFF. CDR3 DNA sequence: TGCAGTGCTAGTTTGGGAGCTGAAGCTTTCTTT.

V and J are TRBV14 and TRBJ2-7; D may be TRBD1 (6 bases). The V end lost 4 bases, the J end lost 2 bases, and 12 bases lay between the germline ends. Germline assignment: CDR1 SGHDN and CDR2 FVKESK. CDR3 size: 14 residues. In DNA form, the CDR3 reads TGTGCCAGCAGCCCGACAGACAGGCCCTACGAGCAGTACTTC. Translation: CASSPTDRPYEQYF.

This clone was recorded only once. This chain joins TRBV10-3 and TRBJ2-7; 9 bases are shared with TRBD1. The CDR3 runs to 16 residues. Germline values: CDR1 ENHRY, CDR2 SYGVKD. V shed 6 bases and J 5 bases; nucleotides not matched to a gene: 14. CDR3 loop: CAISLGEGQGRNEQYF. The CDR3 DNA is TGTGCCATCAGCCTCGGGGAGGGACAGGGTAGGAACGAGCAGTACTTC.

J is TRBJ2-5 and V is TRBV7-8, with TRBD2 matching over 10 bases. In germline, CDR1 is SGHVS, CDR2 FQNEAQ. The V and J ends lost 6 bases and 5 bases, in that order; junction bases with no gene match: 15. This CDR3 comprises 17 residues. The CDR3, as DNA: TGTGCCAGCAGTACTAGGACTAGCGGCCGAGGGGGGGAGACCCAGTACTTC. Its protein product is CASSTRTSGRGGETQYF.

V usage is TRBV5-5 and J usage is TRBJ1-2; 9 positions agree with TRBD1. This CDR3 is 17 amino acids long. Trimming at V came to 0 bases and at J to 4 bases, leaving 10 bases not matched to a gene. Germline V CDR1 and CDR2: SGHKS, YYEKEE (reference sequence). Written as DNA, the CDR3 is TGTGCCAGCAGCTTGGGGACCGGGACAGGGATGGGCTATGGCTACACCTTC. Residues: CASSLGTGTGMGYGYTF.

This clone was recorded a few times. CDR3 in amino acids: CASSPAGETQYF. The CDR3 DNA sequence: TGTGCCAGCAGCCCCGCGGGGGAGACCCAGTACTTC. The chain employs TRBV5-6 and TRBJ2-5, with D perhaps matching TRBD2 (6 bases). The CDR3 runs to 12 residues. CDR1 is SGHDT, CDR2 YYEEEE, per germline. V was shortened by 4 bases and J by 5 bases, with 9 bases between the two germline ends. Filled out from reference TRBV5-6 and TRBJ2-5, the complete variable domain reads DAGVTQSPTHLIKTRGQQVTLRCSPKSGHDTVSWYQQALGQGPQFIFQYYEEEERQRGNFPDRFSGHQFPNYSSELNVNALLLGDSALYLCASSPAGETQYFGPGTRLLVL.

V is TRBV18 and J is TRBJ2-3; TRBD2 matches at 13 bases. The CDR3 runs to 16 residues. V was pared by 10 bases and J by 0 bases, with 7 bases of the junction left unmatched. From germline, CDR1 is KGHSH and CDR2 LQKENI. CDR3 amino acids: CATVSTSGGSTDTQYF. The CDR3 nucleotides are TGTGCCACCGTCTCGACTAGCGGGGGGAGCACAGATACGCAGTATTTT.

This clone was seen a few times. V gene TRBV5-1 combines with J gene TRBJ2-1; 8 positions match TRBD2. The germline V gene encodes CDR1 SGHRS and CDR2 YFSETQ. The V gene end was trimmed by 1 base and the J gene end by 7 bases; junction bases not matched to a gene: 10. This CDR3 comprises 16 residues. CDR3 in amino acids: CASSLIFGGAQNEQFF. Written as DNA, the CDR3 is TGCGCCAGCAGCTTGATTTTCGGGGGGGCCCAGAATGAGCAGTTCTTC.

The chain joins TRBV12-5 to TRBJ2-1; D might be TRBD1 (5 bases). Trimming pared 3 bases from V and 9 bases from J, leaving 24 bases between. The CDR3 has 17 amino acids. Per the germline V gene, CDR1 is LGHNT and CDR2 is FRNRAP. The CDR3 DNA reads as TGTGCTAGTGGTTTCATATTCGGTCAGGGCAGAAGGGCTGAGCAGTTCTTC. As protein: CASGFIFGQGRRAEQFF.

The chain has TRBV7-9 and TRBJ1-2; the match to TRBD1 covers 7 bases. The V and J ends lost 1 base and 5 bases, in that order; junction bases with no gene match: 10. The CDR3 is 16 residues long. CDR1 and CDR2 from the germline V gene are SEHNR and FQNEAQ (reference sequence). The CDR3 sequence: CASSLGAGTALYGYTF. CDR3 nucleotides: TGTGCCAGCAGCTTAGGGGCCGGGACAGCCCTATATGGCTACACCTTC.

This clone was counted between two and nine times. The chain joins TRBV4-1 to TRBJ2-3; no definite D call. The CDR3 has 12 residues. Germline CDR1 is MGHRA and CDR2 is YSYEKL. Trimming took 3 bases from V and 3 from J, leaving 4 bases between them. The CDR3 nucleotides read TGCGCCAGCAGCCACGAGACAGATACGCAGTATTTT. Translating gives CASSHETDTQYF.

The chain has TRBV27 and TRBJ1-1, with unresolved D. This CDR3 comprises 13 residues. V gave up 5 bases and J gave up 4 bases, with 11 bases separating them. Germline CDR1 MNHEY, CDR2 SMNVEV (reference sequence). CDR3 loop: CASSPPRATEAFF. CDR3 DNA sequence: TGTGCCAGCAGTCCGCCGAGGGCCACTGAAGCTTTCTTT.